The entry below describes one T cell receptor (beta chain). Its antigen is unknown. One base away there is no much larger clone; base qualities are not given. The data derive from a study of T cell responses to AZD1222 COVID-19 vaccine (dated by TCRdb to the early 2020s). A note on the overall study: AZD1222 recipients whose second dose came at about 4 weeks and those whose second dose came at about 12 weeks were combined into one group, since spike-specific TCR depth and breadth did not differ between the two schedules. A total of approximately 240 trial participants underwent TCR sequencing, of whom some 210 received two doses of AZD1222 and some 26 received two doses of the MenACWY control vaccine. Trial participants were enrolled by age into 18-55, 56-69 and 70-plus year subgroups, with roughly 150, 30 and 60 TCR-sequenced participants respectively. Results and caveats for the whole study, not just this receptor: In the small 56-69-year group, the increase in depth fell short of significance, most likely because of low power. Conclusions about previously exposed vaccinees were limited because only six AZD1222 recipients were SARS-CoV-2 seropositive at baseline. Because no day 14 peak-response samples were available, repertoires were characterized only after the peak T cell response. Reportedly, almost half of the unique spike-specific TCRs recognized epitopes lying outside the regions that are mutated in the B.1.351 and B.1.1.7 variants. Vaccine-associated CD4 TCRs spanned the whole spike protein, with dominant responses in regions 160-218 and 743-854. Spike-specific TCR breadth and depth rose significantly after two AZD1222 doses compared with day 0 and with MenACWY recipients. Participants were mostly white British and included more females than males, and it was suggested by the authors that clonal diversity may have been underestimated.

The CDR3 regions of human TCRbeta chains were analyzed by immunosequencing. For the original study's pipeline: TCRs in the repertoires were compared against a reference library of SARS-CoV-2-specific TCRs that had been generated with the MIRA antigen-specificity platform. Breadth meant the fraction of unique TCRs that were SARS-CoV-2-associated, whereas depth meant the fraction of total T cells that were SARS-CoV-2-associated. Each spike-specific TCR was assigned to its reactive spike region and to a CD4 or CD8 class using the MIRA data. Log10-transformed breadth and depth values were compared by one-way ANOVA with Sidak's multiple comparisons tests. TCRdb obtained this table from immuneACCESS and retained in-frame rearrangements with V and J assigned. These tables miss some clones; where compared with another copy, unresolved V genes account for less than half of the shortfall, and the remainder is unexplained. V and J calls and clone size are as listed in that table; D and trimming were resolved from the DNA. Present in this sample are about 110,000 clones, about 90% of which were seen just once. The ten largest account for approximately 5% of the sample.

The time point label, read with the paper, signifies: baseline before first vaccination. Vaccinee samples were obtained from the UK trials COV001 and COV002, which included a single-blind randomized controlled phase 2/3 trial of AZD1222 (ChAdOx1 nCoV-19) in healthy adults. Trial participant PBMC samples were collected at day 0 and day 28 after the second dose for TCRbeta chain sequencing. Clipping removes 5 bases from V and 6 bases from J, with 9 as the unmatched junction base count. CDR1 and CDR2, looked up from the germline V gene (reference sequence), are SEHNR and FQNEAQ. Including the terminal cysteine and phenylalanine, the CDR3 comprises 16 residues. The CDR3 DNA has 48 bases and is translated from base 1.

This receptor was obtained from an adult in good health. The V and J genes are TRBV7-9 and TRBJ2-3, and TRBD2 aligns with 12 junction nucleotides. The sequenced sample was peripheral blood, obtained on day 0 of AZD1222 vaccination. The nucleotides read TGTGCCAGCAGCATCCGACTAGCGGGAGAATCGGATACGCAGTATTTT. It codes for CASSIRLAGESDTQYF. The CDR3, completed at both ends by the reference TRBV7-9 and TRBJ2-3 genes, gives the full variable domain DTGVSQNPRHKITKRGQNVTFRCDPISEHNRLYWYRQTLGQGPEFLTYFQNEAQLEKSRLLSDRFSAERPKGSFSTLEIQRTEQGDSAMYLCASSIRLAGESDTQYFGPGTRLTVL.